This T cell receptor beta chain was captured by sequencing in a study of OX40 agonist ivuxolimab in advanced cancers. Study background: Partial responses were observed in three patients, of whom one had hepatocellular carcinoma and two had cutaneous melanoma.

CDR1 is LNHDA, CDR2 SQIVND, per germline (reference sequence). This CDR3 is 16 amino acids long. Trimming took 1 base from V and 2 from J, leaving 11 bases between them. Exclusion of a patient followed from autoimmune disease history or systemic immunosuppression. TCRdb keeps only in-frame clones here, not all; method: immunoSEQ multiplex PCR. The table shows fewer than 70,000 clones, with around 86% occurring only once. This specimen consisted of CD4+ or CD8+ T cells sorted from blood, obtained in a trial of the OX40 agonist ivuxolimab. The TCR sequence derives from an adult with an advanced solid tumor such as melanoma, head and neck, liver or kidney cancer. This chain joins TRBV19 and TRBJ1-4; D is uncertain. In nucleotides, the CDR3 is TGTGCCAGTAGTATAGTTGCCGGGTCCACTAATGAAAAACTGTTTTTT. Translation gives CASSIVAGSTNEKLFF.